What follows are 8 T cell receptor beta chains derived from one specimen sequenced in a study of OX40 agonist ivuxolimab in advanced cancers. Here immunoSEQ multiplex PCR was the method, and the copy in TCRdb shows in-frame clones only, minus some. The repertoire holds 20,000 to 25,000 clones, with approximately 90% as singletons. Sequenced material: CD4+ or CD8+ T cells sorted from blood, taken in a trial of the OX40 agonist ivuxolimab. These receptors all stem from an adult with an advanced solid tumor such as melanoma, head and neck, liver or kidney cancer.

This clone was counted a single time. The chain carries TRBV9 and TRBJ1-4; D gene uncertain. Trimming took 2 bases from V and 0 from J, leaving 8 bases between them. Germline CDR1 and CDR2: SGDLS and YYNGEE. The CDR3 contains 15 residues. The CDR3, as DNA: TGTGCCAGCAGCGTTCGGGCGGCAACTAATGAAAAACTGTTTTTT. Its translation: CASSVRAATNEKLFF.

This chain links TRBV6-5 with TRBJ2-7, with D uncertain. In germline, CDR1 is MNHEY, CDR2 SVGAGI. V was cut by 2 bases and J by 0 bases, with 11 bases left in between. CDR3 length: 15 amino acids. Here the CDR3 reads CASSYGATVSYEQYF. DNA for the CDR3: TGTGCCAGCAGTTACGGAGCGACCGTCTCCTACGAGCAGTACTTC.

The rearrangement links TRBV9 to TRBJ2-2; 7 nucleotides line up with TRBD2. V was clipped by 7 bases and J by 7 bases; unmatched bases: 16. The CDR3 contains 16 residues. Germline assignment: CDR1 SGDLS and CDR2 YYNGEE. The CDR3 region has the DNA TGTGCCAGCGGCGAGGGTGGGACTACCCATAGCGGGGAGCTGTTTTTT. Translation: CASGEGGTTHSGELFF.

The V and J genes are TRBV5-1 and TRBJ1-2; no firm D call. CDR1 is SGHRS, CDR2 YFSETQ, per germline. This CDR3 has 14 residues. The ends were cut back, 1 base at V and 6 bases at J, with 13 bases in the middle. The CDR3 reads CASSLMDGKNGYTF. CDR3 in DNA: TGCGCCAGCAGCTTGATGGACGGGAAGAATGGCTACACCTTC.

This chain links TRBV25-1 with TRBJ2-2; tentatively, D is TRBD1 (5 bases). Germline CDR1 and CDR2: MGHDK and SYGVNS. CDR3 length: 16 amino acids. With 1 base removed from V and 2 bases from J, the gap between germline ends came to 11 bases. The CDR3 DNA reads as TGTGCCAGCAGTGAATGGTGGCAGGGCAACACCGGGGAGCTGTTTTTT. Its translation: CASSEWWQGNTGELFF.

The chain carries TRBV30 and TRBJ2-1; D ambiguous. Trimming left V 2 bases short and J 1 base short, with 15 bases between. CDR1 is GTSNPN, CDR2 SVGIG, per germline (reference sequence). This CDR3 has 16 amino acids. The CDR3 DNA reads TGTGCCTGGAGTCTCCGGCTGGTTGGGTCCTACAATGAGCAGTTCTTC. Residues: CAWSLRLVGSYNEQFF.

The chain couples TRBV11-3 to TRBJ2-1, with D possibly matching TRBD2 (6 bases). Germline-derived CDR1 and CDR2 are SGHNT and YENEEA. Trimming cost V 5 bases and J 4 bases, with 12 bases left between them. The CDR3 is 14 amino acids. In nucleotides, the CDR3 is TGTGCCAGCAGCCTCCGTGGGGGGTACAATGAGCAGTTCTTC. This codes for CASSLRGGYNEQFF.

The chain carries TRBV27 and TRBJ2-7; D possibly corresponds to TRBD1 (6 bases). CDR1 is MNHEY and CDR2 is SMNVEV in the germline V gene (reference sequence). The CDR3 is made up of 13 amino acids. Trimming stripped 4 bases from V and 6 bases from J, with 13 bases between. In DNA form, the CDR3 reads TGTGCCAGCAGTTCTCACGTCAGGGGCGAGCAGTACTTC. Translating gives CASSSHVRGEQYF.